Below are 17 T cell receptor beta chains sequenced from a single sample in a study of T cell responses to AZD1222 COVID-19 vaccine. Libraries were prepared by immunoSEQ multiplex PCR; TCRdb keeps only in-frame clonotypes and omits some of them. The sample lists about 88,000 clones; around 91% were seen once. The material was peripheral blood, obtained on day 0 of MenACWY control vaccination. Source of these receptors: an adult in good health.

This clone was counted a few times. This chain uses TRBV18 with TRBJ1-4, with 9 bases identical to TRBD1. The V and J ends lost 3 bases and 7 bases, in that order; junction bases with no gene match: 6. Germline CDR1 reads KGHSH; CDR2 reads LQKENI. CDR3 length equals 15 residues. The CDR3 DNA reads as TGTGCCAGCTCACCCCCGGGACAGGGTATTGAAAAACTGTTTTTT. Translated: CASSPPGQGIEKLFF.

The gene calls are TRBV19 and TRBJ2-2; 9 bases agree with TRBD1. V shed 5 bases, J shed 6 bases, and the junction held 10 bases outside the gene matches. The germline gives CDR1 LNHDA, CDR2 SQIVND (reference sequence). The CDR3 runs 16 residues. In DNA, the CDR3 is TGTGCCAGTAGTGGAACCGGGACAGGGTTCCCCGGGGAGCTGTTTTTT. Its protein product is CASSGTGTGFPGELFF.

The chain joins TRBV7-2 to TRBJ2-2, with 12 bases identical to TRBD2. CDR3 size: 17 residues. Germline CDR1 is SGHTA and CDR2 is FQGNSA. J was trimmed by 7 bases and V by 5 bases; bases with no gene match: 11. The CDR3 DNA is TGTGCCAGCAGCCACCGTTCTCTAGCGGGGGGGAACGGGGAGCTGTTTTTT. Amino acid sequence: CASSHRSLAGGNGELFF.

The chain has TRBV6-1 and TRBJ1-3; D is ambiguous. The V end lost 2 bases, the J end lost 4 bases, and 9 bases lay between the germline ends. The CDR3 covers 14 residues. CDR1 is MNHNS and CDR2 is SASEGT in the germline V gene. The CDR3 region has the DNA TGTGCCAGCAGTGAATGGGCAGGCGGAAACACCATATATTTT. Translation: CASSEWAGGNTIYF.

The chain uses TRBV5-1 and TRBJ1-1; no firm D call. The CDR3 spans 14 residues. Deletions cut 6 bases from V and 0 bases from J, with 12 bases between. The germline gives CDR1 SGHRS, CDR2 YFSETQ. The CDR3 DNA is TGCGCCAGCACCCAAGGAACCATGAACACTGAAGCTTTCTTT. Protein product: CASTQGTMNTEAFF.

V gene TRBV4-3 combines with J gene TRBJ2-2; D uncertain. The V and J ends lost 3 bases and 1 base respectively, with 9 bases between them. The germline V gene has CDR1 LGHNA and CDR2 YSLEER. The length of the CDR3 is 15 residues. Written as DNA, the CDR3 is TGCGCCAGCAGCCAGCAACACCAGAACACCGGGGAGCTGTTTTTT. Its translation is CASSQQHQNTGELFF.

This chain's CDR3 is CASSQDSLTNYGYTF. The CDR3 DNA is TGCGCCAGCAGCCAAGATTCCCTTACTAACTATGGCTACACCTTC. The V call is TRBV4-1, the J call TRBJ1-2; D not certain. The CDR3 spans 15 residues. V dropped 0 bases and J dropped 0 bases, with 8 bases sitting between them. Germline V lookup: CDR1 MGHRA, CDR2 YSYEKL.

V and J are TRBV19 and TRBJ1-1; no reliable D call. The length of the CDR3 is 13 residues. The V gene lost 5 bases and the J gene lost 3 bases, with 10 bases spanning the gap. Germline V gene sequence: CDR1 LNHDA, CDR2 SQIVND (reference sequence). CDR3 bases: TGTGCCAGTAGTCAGGACCCCGACACTGAAGCTTTCTTT. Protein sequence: CASSQDPDTEAFF.

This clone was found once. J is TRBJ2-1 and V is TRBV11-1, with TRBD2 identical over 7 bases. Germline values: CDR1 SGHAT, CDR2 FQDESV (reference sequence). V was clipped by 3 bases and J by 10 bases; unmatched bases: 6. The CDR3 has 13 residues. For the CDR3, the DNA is TGTGCCAGCAGCTTGGCGGGAGCACGAGAGCAGTTCTTC. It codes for CASSLAGAREQFF.

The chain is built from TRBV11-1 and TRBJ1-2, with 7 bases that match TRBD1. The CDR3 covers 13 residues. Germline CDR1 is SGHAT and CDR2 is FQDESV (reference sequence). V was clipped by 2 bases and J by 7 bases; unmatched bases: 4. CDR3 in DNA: TGTGCCAGCAGCTTACCGACAGGGCCTGGCTACACCTTC. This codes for CASSLPTGPGYTF.

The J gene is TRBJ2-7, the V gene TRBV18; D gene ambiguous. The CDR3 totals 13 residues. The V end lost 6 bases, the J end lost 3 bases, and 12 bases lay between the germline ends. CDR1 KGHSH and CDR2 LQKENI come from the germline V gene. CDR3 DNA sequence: TGTGCCAGCTCTCAAGACACTAACTACGAGCAGTACTTC. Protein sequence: CASSQDTNYEQYF.

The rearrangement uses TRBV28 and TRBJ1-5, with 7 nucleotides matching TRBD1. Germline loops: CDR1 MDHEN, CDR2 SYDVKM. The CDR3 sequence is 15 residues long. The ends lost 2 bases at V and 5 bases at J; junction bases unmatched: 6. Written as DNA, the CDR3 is TGTGCCAGCAGTTTACCGGACAGGCGAGATCAGCCCCAGCATTTT. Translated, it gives CASSLPDRRDQPQHF. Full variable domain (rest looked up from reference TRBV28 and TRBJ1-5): DVKVTQSSRYLVKRTGEKVFLECVQDMDHENMFWYRQDPGLGLRLIYFSYDVKMKEKGDIPEGYSVSREKKERFSLILESASTNQTSMYLCASSLPDRRDQPQHFGDGTRLSIL.

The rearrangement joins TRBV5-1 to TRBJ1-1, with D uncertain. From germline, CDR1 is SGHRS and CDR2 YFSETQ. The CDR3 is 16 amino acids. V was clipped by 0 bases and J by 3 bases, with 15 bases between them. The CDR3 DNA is TGCGCCAGCAGCTTGGCCTGGGGATCTAGGGACACTGAAGCTTTCTTT. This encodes CASSLAWGSRDTEAFF.

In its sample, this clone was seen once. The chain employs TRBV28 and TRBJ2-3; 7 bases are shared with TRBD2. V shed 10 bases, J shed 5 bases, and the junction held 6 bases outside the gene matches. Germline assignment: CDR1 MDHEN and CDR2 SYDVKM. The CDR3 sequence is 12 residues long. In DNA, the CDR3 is TGTGCCACCAGACTAGCACTAGATACGCAGTATTTT. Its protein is CATRLALDTQYF.

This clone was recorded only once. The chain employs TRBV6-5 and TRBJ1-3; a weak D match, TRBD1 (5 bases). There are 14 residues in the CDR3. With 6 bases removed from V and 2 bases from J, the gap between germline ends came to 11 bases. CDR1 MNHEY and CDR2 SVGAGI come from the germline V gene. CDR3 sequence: CASRAGGTGNTIYF. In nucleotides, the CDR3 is TGTGCCAGCAGGGCCGGGGGTACTGGAAACACCATATATTTT.

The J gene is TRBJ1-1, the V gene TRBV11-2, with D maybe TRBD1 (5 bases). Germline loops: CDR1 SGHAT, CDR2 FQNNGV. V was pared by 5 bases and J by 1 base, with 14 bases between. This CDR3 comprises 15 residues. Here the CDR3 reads CASSPVRGTNTEAFF. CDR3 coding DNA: TGTGCCAGCAGCCCCGTCCGGGGGACGAACACTGAAGCTTTCTTT.

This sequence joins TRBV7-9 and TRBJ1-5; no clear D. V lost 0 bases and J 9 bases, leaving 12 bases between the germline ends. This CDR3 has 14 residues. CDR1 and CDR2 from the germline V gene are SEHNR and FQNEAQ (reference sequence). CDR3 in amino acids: CASSLAATVGPQHF. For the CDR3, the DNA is TGTGCCAGCAGCTTAGCAGCCACAGTTGGGCCCCAGCATTTT.